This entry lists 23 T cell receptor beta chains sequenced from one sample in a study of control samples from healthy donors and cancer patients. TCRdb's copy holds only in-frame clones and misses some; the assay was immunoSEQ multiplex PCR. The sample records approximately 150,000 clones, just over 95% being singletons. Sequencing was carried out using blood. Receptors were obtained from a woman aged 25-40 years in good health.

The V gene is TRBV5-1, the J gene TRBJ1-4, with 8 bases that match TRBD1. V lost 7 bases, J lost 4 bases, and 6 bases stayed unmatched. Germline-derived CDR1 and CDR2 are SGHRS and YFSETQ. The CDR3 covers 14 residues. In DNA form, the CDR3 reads TGCGCCAGCGGACAGGGCGTAGGTAATGAAAAACTGTTTTTT. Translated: CASGQGVGNEKLFF.

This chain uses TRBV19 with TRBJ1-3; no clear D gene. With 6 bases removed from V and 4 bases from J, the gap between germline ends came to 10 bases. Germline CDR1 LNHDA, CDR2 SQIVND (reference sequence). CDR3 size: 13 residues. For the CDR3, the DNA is TGTGCCAGTAGCCCCGGGCACGGAAACACCATATATTTT. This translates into CASSPGHGNTIYF.

The CDR3 DNA is TGCGCCAGCAGCTTCCGAGCGAGCGGCACAGATACGCAGTATTTT. Protein: CASSFRASGTDTQYF. V usage is TRBV5-1 and J usage is TRBJ2-3; D gene ambiguous. The CDR3 has 15 residues. V gave up 2 bases and J gave up 1 base, with 11 bases separating them. The germline V gene encodes CDR1 SGHRS and CDR2 YFSETQ.

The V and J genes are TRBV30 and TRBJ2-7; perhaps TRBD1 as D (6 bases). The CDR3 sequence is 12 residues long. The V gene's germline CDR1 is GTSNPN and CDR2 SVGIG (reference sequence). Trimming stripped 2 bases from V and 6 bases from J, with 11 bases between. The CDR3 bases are TGTGCCTGGAGTTACAGGGTCGGCGAGCAGTACTTC. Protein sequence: CAWSYRVGEQYF.

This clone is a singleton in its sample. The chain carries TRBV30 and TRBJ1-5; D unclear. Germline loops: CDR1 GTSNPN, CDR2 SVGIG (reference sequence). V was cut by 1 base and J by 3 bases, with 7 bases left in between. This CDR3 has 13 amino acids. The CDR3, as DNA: TGTGCCTGGAGTGAGGGTTTCAATCAGCCCCAGCATTTT. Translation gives CAWSEGFNQPQHF.

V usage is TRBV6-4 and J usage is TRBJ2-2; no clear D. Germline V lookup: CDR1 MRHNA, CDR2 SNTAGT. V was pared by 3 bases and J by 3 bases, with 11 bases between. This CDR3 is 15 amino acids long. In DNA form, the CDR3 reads TGTGCCAGCAGTGAAAAAGAAGGTTACACCGGGGAGCTGTTTTTT. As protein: CASSEKEGYTGELFF.

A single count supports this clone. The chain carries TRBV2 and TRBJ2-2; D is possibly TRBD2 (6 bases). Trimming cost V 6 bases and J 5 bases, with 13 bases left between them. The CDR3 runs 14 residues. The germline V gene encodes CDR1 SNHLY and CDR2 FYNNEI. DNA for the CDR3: TGTGCCAGCAGCCGGGGAGGTCAAACCGGGGAGCTGTTTTTT. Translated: CASSRGGQTGELFF.

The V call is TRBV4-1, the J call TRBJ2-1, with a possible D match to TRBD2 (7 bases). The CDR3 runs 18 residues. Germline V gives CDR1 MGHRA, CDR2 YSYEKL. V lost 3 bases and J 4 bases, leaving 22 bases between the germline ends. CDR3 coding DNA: TGCGCCAGCAGCCATTCGGGGGCGGGAGTCGGCGTATACAATGAGCAGTTCTTC. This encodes CASSHSGAGVGVYNEQFF.

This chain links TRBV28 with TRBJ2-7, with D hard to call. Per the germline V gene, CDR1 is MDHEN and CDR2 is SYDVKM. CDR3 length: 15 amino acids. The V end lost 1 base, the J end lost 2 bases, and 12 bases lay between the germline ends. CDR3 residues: CASSLSGSFTYEQYF. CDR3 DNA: TGTGCCAGCAGTTTATCGGGCAGTTTCACCTACGAGCAGTACTTC. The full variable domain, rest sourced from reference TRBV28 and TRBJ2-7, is DVKVTQSSRYLVKRTGEKVFLECVQDMDHENMFWYRQDPGLGLRLIYFSYDVKMKEKGDIPEGYSVSREKKERFSLILESASTNQTSMYLCASSLSGSFTYEQYFGPGTRLTVT.

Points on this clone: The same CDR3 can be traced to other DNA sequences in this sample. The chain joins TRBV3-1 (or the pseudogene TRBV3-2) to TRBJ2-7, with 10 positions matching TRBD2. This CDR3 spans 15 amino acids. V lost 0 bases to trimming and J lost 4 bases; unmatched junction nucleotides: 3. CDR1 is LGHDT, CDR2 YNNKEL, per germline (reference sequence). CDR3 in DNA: TGTGCCAGCAGCCAAGATCTAGCGGGGGTATACGAGCAGTACTTC. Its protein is CASSQDLAGVYEQYF.

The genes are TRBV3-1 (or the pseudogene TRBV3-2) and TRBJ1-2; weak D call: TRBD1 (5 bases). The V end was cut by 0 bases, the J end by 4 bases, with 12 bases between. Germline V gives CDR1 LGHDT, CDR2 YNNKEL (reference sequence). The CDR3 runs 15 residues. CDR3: CASSQEMAGPYGYTF. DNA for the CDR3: TGTGCCAGCAGCCAAGAAATGGCAGGGCCCTATGGCTACACCTTC.

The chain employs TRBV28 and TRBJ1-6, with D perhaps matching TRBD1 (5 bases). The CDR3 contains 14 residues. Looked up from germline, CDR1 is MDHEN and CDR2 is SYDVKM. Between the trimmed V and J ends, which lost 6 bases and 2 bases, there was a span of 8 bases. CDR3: CASRKGPYNSPLHF. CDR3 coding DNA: TGTGCCAGCAGGAAGGGGCCCTATAATTCACCCCTCCACTTT.

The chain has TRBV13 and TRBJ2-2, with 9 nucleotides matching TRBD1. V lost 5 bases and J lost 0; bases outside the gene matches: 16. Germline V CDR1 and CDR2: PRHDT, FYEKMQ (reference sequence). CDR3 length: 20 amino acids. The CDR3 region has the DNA TGTGCCAGCAGCGCCAGAACAGGGGGCGAGGTGAGACCGAACACCGGGGAGCTGTTTTTT. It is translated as CASSARTGGEVRPNTGELFF.

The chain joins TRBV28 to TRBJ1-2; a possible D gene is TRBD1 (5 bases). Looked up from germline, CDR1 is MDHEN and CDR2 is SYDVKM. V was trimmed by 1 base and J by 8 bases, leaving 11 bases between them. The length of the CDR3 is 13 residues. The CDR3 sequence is CASSLSAGSGYTF. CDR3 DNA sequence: TGTGCCAGCAGTTTATCCGCAGGGAGCGGCTACACCTTC.

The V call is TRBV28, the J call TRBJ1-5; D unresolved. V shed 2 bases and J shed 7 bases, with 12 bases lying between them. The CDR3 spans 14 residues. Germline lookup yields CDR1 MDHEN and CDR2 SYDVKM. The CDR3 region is CASSLAGLLQPQHF. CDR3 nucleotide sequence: TGTGCCAGCAGTTTAGCGGGCTTACTACAGCCCCAGCATTTT.

CDR3 sequence (DNA): TGTGCCAGCAGCCAAGAGGCCAGCCTTGACACAGATACGCAGTATTTT. Its translation is CASSQEASLDTDTQYF. This chain uses TRBV14 with TRBJ2-3; no reliable D call. The CDR3 has 16 amino acids. The V gene's germline CDR1 is SGHDN and CDR2 FVKESK. Trimming pared 0 bases from V and 2 bases from J, leaving 12 bases between.

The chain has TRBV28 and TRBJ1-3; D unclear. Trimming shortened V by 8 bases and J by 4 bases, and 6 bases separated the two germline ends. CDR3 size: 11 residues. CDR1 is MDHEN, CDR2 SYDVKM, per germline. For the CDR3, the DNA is TGTGCCAGCGTTTCAGGAAACACCATATATTTT. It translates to CASVSGNTIYF. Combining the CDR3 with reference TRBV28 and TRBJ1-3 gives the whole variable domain DVKVTQSSRYLVKRTGEKVFLECVQDMDHENMFWYRQDPGLGLRLIYFSYDVKMKEKGDIPEGYSVSREKKERFSLILESASTNQTSMYLCASVSGNTIYFGEGSWLTVV.

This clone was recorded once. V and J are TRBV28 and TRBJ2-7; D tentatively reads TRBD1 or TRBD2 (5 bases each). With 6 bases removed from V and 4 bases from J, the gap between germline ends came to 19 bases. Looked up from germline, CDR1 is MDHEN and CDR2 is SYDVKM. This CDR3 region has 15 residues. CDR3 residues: CASSTHGASFYEQYF. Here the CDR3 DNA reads TGTGCCAGCAGCACTCACGGGGCATCCTTTTACGAGCAGTACTTC.

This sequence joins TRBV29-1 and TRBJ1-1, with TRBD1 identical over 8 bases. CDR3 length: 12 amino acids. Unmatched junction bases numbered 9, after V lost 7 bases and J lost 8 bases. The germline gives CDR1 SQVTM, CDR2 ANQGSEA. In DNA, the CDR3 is TGCAGCGCGGACAGGGTAGTGAGCGAAGCTTTCTTT. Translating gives CSADRVVSEAFF.

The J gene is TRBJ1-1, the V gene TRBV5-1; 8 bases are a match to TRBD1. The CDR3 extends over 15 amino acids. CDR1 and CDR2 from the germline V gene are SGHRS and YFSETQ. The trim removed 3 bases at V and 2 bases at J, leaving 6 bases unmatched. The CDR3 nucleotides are TGCGCCAGCAGCTGGAGGGACAGGATAAACACTGAAGCTTTCTTT. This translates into CASSWRDRINTEAFF.

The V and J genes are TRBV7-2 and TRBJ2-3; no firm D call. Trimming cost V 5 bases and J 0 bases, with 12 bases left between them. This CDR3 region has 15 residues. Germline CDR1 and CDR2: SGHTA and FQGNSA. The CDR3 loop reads CASSRRPGSTDTQYF. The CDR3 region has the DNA TGTGCCAGCAGCCGCCGGCCAGGCAGCACAGATACGCAGTATTTT.

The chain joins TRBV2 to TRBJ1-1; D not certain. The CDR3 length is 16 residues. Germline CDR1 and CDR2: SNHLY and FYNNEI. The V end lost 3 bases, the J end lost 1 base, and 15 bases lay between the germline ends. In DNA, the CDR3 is TGTGCCAGCAGTGATGTCTCGGGATACCAGAACACTGAAGCTTTCTTT. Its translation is CASSDVSGYQNTEAFF. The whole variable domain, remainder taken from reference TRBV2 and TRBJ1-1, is EPEVTQTPSHQVTQMGQEVILRCVPISNHLYFYWYRQILGQKVEFLVSFYNNEISEKSEIFDDQFSVERPDGSNFTLKIRSTKLEDSAMYFCASSDVSGYQNTEAFFGQGTRLTVV.

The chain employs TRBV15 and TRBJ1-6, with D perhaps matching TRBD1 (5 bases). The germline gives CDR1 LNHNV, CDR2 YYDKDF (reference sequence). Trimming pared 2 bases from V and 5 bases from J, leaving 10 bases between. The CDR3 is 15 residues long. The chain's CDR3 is CATSRQTANNSPLHF. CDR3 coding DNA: TGTGCCACCAGCAGACAGACAGCGAATAATTCACCCCTCCACTTT.